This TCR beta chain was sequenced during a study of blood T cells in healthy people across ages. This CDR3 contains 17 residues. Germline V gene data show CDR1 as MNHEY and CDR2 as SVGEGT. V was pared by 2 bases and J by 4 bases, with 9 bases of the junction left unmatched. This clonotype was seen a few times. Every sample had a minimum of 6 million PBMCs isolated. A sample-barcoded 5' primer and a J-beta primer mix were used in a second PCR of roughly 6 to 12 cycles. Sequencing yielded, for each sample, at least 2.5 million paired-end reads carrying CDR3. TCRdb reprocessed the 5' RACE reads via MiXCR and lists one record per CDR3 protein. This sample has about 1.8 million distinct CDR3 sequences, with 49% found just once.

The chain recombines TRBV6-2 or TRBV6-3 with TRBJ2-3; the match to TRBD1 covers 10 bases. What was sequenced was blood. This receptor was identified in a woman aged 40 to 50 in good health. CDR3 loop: CASSYLSGQGMADTQYF. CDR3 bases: TGTGCCAGCAGTTACCTTTCGGGACAGGGGATGGCAGATACGCAGTATTTT.